Reported below is one T cell receptor (beta chain). Compared with germline, one end of the junction differs, possibly owing to a read error. TCRdb re-analysed the RT-PCR reads in MiXCR, keeping a single row per CDR3 protein. The sample lists some 92,000 distinct CDR3 sequences, around 49% occurring once. This entry belongs to a study of patients and donors after allogeneic stem cell transplantation. The CDR3 sequence is 10 residues long. Germline V gene data show CDR1 as MDHEN and CDR2 as SYDVKM. The source is a human donor who was either an allogeneic HSCT recipient or a stem cell or donor lymphocyte infusion donor (not recorded which). It is not recorded whose cells these are; they may come from a transplant donor. The chain joins TRBV28 to TRBJ1-2; 7 bases align to TRBD1. The sequenced sample was blood, either unsorted or a sorted T cell fraction (not recorded which). DNA of the CDR3: TGTGCCAGCAGCCGAGGACAGGCCGACTTC. It yields the protein CASSRGQADF.